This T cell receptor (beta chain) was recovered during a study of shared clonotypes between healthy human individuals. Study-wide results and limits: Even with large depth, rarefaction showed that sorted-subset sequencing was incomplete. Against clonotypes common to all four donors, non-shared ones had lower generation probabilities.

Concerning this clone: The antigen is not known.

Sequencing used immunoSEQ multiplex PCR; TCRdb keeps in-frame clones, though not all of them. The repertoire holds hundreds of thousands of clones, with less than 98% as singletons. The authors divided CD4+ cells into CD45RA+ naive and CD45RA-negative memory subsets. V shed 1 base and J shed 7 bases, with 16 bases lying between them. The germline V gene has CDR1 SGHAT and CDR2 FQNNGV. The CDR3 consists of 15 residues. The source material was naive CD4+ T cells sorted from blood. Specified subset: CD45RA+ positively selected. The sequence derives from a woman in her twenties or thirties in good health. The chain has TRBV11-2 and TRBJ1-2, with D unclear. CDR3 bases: TGTGCCAGCAGCTTAGTCCTTAGCGGCCTAGTTGGCTACACCTTC. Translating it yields CASSLVLSGLVGYTF.